Listed below are T cell receptor beta chains from one sample, sequenced in a study of T cells in Graves' hyperthyroidism and ophthalmopathy. TCRdb itself ran the multiplex PCR reads through MiXCR, one entry per CDR3 protein. Of 550,000 to 600,000 distinct CDR3 sequences listed, approximately 15% are singletons. The sample comprised blood. These receptors all stem from a woman under 30 with Graves' hyperthyroidism. The conserved cysteine and the conserved F or W are not part of the CDR3 here. Fields, in order: CDR3 length, J gene, V gene, CDR3 protein.

length: 15
J: TRBJ2-1
V: TRBV5-5
CDR3: ASSSLQRTPLGNEQL

length: 12
J: TRBJ2-3
V: TRBV2
CDR3: ASKLAGSTDTQY

length: 13
J: TRBJ1-1
V: TRBV29-1
CDR3: SVVGEGGLNTEAF

length: 13
J: TRBJ2-1
V: TRBV2
CDR3: ASSLLAGRYNEQF

length: 14
J: TRBJ1-1
V: TRBV5-1
CDR3: ASSLALRPEGTEAF

length: 14
J: TRBJ2-3
V: TRBV24-1
CDR3: ATSDRAEPTTDTQY

length: 12
J: TRBJ1-1
V: TRBV29-1
CDR3: SARDGGLNTEAF

length: 13
J: TRBJ1-2
V: TRBV10-3
CDR3: AIRITGTGIVGYT

length: 11
J: TRBJ2-7
V: TRBV7-2
CDR3: ASSLYRDYEQY

length: 12
J: TRBJ2-3
V: TRBV20-1
CDR3: SALSGLSTDTQY

length: 12
J: TRBJ2-1
V: TRBV6-6
CDR3: ASSYSAGNNEQF

length: 13
J: TRBJ2-5
V: TRBV20-1
CDR3: SVTTGTSGTETQY

length: 12
J: TRBJ2-1
V: TRBV6-1
CDR3: ASSDGSKGDEQF

length: 11
J: TRBJ2-1
V: TRBV30
CDR3: ASTSGSVNEQF

length: 16
J: TRBJ2-5
V: TRBV20-1
CDR3: SARSGLAGWGLQETQY

length: 11
J: TRBJ1-1
V: TRBV6-1
CDR3: ASVRDPAVEAF

length: 13
J: TRBJ1-4
V: TRBV20-1
CDR3: SARGRPGWSEKLF

length: 13
J: TRBJ2-2
V: TRBV4-2
CDR3: ASSQEPGSVGELF

length: 13
J: TRBJ1-1
V: TRBV20-1
CDR3: SARSTRTSNTEAF

length: 10
J: TRBJ2-1
V: TRBV10-3
CDR3: AAHSTGDEQF

length: 13
J: TRBJ2-1
V: TRBV4-2
CDR3: ASSQDGDSDNEQF

length: 12
J: TRBJ2-3
V: TRBV11-2
CDR3: ASSAWREGDTQY

length: 13
J: TRBJ2-2
V: TRBV6-2/TRBV6-3
CDR3: ASSSGSWGTGELF

length: 15
J: TRBJ2-1
V: TRBV7-2
CDR3: ASSLELAGAMIHEQF

length: 12
J: TRBJ2-4
V: TRBV28
CDR3: ASSLFREDNIQY

length: 15
J: TRBJ2-3
V: TRBV5-1
CDR3: ASSPGLAGGLTDTQY